This is a list of T cell receptor beta chains from one sample in a study of Tregs in tolerant kidney transplant recipients. Clones were sequenced by immunoSEQ multiplex PCR, and TCRdb holds only the in-frame ones, with some missing. The sample has about 72,000 clones, 92% seen once; the top ten hold approximately 9.9%. Sequencing used CD8+ T cells from blood, obtained before the transplant. The receptors shown here come from a human donor who received a combined kidney and bone marrow transplant. Both conserved end residues are part of each CDR3. The order of the fields is J gene, D gene, clone size, V gene, CDR3 DNA, CDR3 protein. The D gene is left open where the match is weak. Part of the rows lack a size; the others show once, few, many or a class for expanded clones.

TRBJ1-4 . . TRBV9 TGTGCCAGCAGCGTAGGTCCGGGGTTTAGTGAAAAACTGTTTTTT CASSVGPGFSEKLFF
TRBJ1-2 . . TRBV27 TGTGCCAGCAGTTCCTCCGAGGGGGGCGGCAGGGAGGGCTATGGCTACACCTTC CASSSSEGGGREGYGYTF
TRBJ2-1 . once TRBV6-5 TGTGCCAGCAGTTCAGGCGAGCGGTTCTCCTACAATGAGCAGTTCTTC CASSSGERFSYNEQFF
TRBJ2-4 . . TRBV25-1 TGTGCCAGCAGTGAACCCTCCGGACAGCTAGCCAAAAACATTCAGTACTTC CASSEPSGQLAKNIQYF
TRBJ2-6 TRBD1 . TRBV5-8 TGTGCCAGCAGCACCGACCTCCTGACAGGGGGGGTATCTGGGGCCAACGTCCTGACTTTC CASSTDLLTGGVSGANVLTF
TRBJ2-1 TRBD2 . TRBV7-3 TGTGCCAGCTCACTAGCGGGAGAGTACAATGAGCAGTTCTTC CASSLAGEYNEQFF
TRBJ2-7 TRBD1 few TRBV7-9 TGTGCCAGCAGCTTACAGTTGGGCCAGGGGGCCAACGAGCAGTACTTC CASSLQLGQGANEQYF
TRBJ2-1 TRBD2 . TRBV5-1 TGCGCCAGCAGCTTGGCCTTTATCCTAGCGGGGGGGACAAATGAGCAGTTCTTC CASSLAFILAGGTNEQFF
TRBJ2-7 TRBD1 . TRBV7-8 TGTGCCAGCAGCTCCACAGGGGTCGAGCAGTACTTC CASSSTGVEQYF
TRBJ2-3 . few TRBV10-3 TGTGCCATCAGTGGACAGTTGAGCACAGATACGCAGTATTTT CAISGQLSTDTQYF
TRBJ2-3 . . TRBV4-1 TGCGCCAGCAGCGGGGGGGCACCATATATTCTTTATAGCACAGATACGCAGTATTTT CASSGGAPYILYSTDTQYF
TRBJ2-3 TRBD2 . TRBV7-2 TGTGCCAGCAGCTTAATGGCTAGCGGGACGATCACAGATACGCAGTATTTT CASSLMASGTITDTQYF
TRBJ2-2 . . TRBV7-9 TGTGCCAGCAGGGGAGTTCTAGCGTCTTTCCCCGGGGAGCTGTTTTTT CASRGVLASFPGELFF
TRBJ1-2 TRBD1 . TRBV7-9 TGTGCCAGCAGCTTAGGGCAGGGGGGCCCTTATGGCTACACCTTC CASSLGQGGPYGYTF
TRBJ2-7 TRBD2 . TRBV7-2 TGTGCCAGCAGCCCCGGACTAGCGGGGGCCATGCACGAGCAGTACTTC CASSPGLAGAMHEQYF
TRBJ2-7 . . TRBV28 TGTGCCAGCAGCCCCCCGGAAGGGGACGAGCAGTACTTC CASSPPEGDEQYF
TRBJ1-2 TRBD1 . TRBV7-9 TGTGCCAGCAGCTCGCCGGACAGGGGACCAGAGGGCTTC CASSSPDRGPEGF
TRBJ2-7 . . TRBV2 TGTGCCAGTATTACTCGGACAGAGCCTGGCGAGCAGTACTTC CASITRTEPGEQYF
TRBJ2-7 TRBD1 . TRBV27 TGTGCCAGCTCCCTATCCGGGGACAGTTTATACGAGCAGTACTTC CASSLSGDSLYEQYF
TRBJ1-2 TRBD1 . TRBV19 TGTGCCAGTAGTGCCACAGGGGCCTTCTATGGCTACACCTTC CASSATGAFYGYTF
TRBJ1-2 TRBD1 . TRBV5-1 TGCGCCAGCAGCTTCGCGGACAGGAGAAACTATGGCTACACCTTC CASSFADRRNYGYTF
TRBJ2-4 TRBD2 . TRBV2 TGTGCCAGCAGTGAAGGCCCTGGACTAGGGCTGGCCTTC CASSEGPGLGLAF
TRBJ2-7 . . TRBV7-8 TGTGCCAGCAGCTTATCAGGGGTACTCGAGCAGTACTTC CASSLSGVLEQYF
TRBJ2-5 TRBD2 . TRBV13 TGTGCCAGCAGCTCGGGACTAGCGACTCTGGGGACCCAGTACTTC CASSSGLATLGTQYF
TRBJ2-1 . . TRBV27 TGTGCCAGCAGTTTATCCAGTTTAGACACCAATGAGCAGTTCTTC CASSLSSLDTNEQFF
TRBJ2-7 TRBD2 . TRBV4-2 TGTGCCAGCAGCCCCCCGGGACTAGCGGGAGTGTACTTC CASSPPGLAGVYF
TRBJ2-7 TRBD1 few TRBV2 TGTGCCAGCAGTGGGACAGGCCATGGCGAGCAGTACTTC CASSGTGHGEQYF
TRBJ2-2 . . TRBV7-2 TGTGCCAGCAGCTTAGACGGGACGAACACCGGGGAGCTGTTTTTT CASSLDGTNTGELFF
TRBJ1-2 . . TRBV19 TGTGCCAGTAGTATAGACAGTAACTATGGCTACACCTTC CASSIDSNYGYTF
TRBJ1-2 . once TRBV13 TGTGCCAGCAGCTTAGGCGGAGGGGAGTTAAACTATGGCTACACCTTC CASSLGGGELNYGYTF
TRBJ1-1 TRBD1 . TRBV29-1 TGCAGCGTTTATCCTTCCGACAGGGTTAAGAGCACTGAAGCTTTCTTT CSVYPSDRVKSTEAFF
TRBJ1-2 . . TRBV9 TGTGCCAGCAGCGCAGCGGCAGGGGTGCTTTATGGCTACACCTTC CASSAAAGVLYGYTF
TRBJ1-5 TRBD1 . TRBV28 TGTGCCAGCAGTCAGCCGGGACAGGGACCGTTACAGCCCCAGCATTTT CASSQPGQGPLQPQHF
TRBJ2-7 TRBD1 few TRBV5-8 TGTGCCAGCAGCTTGGACAGGGGGTTTACGTGGGAGCAGTACTTC CASSLDRGFTWEQYF
TRBJ2-7 . . TRBV5-1 TGCGCCAGCAGCCCGGTCGGACAAGCAGACTCCTACGAGCAGTACTTC CASSPVGQADSYEQYF
TRBJ1-6 . . TRBV28 TGTGCCAGCACCTTAAGATCAGGGTGGGAATACAGCTCCTATAATTCACCCCTCCACTTT CASTLRSGWEYSSYNSPLHF
TRBJ2-4 . . TRBV7-9 TGTGCCAGCAGCCCGGGTAGCCTCACCATTCAGTACTTC CASSPGSLTIQYF
TRBJ2-5 . . TRBV14 TGTGCCAGCAGCCAAGAGTTAAGCGTAGAGACCCAGTACTTC CASSQELSVETQYF
TRBJ1-6 . . TRBV6-4 TGTGCCAGCAGCCCGACCGGGAATTCACCCCTCCACTTT CASSPTGNSPLHF
TRBJ2-6 TRBD2 . TRBV4-3 TGCGCCAGCAGCCAATCCGGGGGGGTCTCTGGGGCCAACGTCCTGACTTTC CASSQSGGVSGANVLTF
TRBJ1-1 . . TRBV6-5 TGTGCCAGCAGTTCTAGCAGATACACTGAAGCTTTCTTT CASSSSRYTEAFF
TRBJ1-4 . . TRBV11-3 TGTGCCAGCAGCTCAGCTAATGAAAAACTGTTTTTT CASSSANEKLFF
TRBJ2-1 TRBD1 once TRBV9 TGTGCCAGCAGCGCAGGACAGGGCAGAGGTTTACAGGAGTTCTTC CASSAGQGRGLQEFF
TRBJ2-7 TRBD1 . TRBV27 TGTGCCAGCTCCTACGGGACAGGCACCGAGCAGTACTTC CASSYGTGTEQYF
TRBJ2-2 . few TRBV10-3 TGTGCCACGCAGGAGGTTGGGGAGCTGTTTTTT CATQEVGELFF
TRBJ1-1 TRBD1 . TRBV6-5 TGTGCCAGCAGTAAGGACAGGGTGGAAGCTTTCTTT CASSKDRVEAFF
TRBJ2-7 TRBD2 . TRBV7-6 TGTGCCAGCAGCTTACGGGGGGGTGAGCAGTACTTC CASSLRGGEQYF
TRBJ2-5 TRBD2 . TRBV4-3 TGCGCCAGCAGCCAAGATCTAGCGGGAGGACAAGAGACCCAGTACTTC CASSQDLAGGQETQYF
TRBJ1-5 . . TRBV27 TGTGCCAGCAGTTTAGGCAGCAATCAGCCCCAGCATTTT CASSLGSNQPQHF